This T cell receptor (beta chain) was sequenced during a study of chemoradiotherapy in HPV16-positive cancers. Study outcomes and limitations: Non-HPV-specific T cells did not expand in tumors during treatment, whereas candidate HPV-specific clones and E7-related motifs did. HPV-specific T cells were functionally defined from only a couple of HPV16-positive patients.

V shed 3 bases and J 0 bases; nucleotides not matched to a gene: 6. This CDR3 spans 17 amino acids. Germline V gene lookup returns CDR1 SGHAT and CDR2 FQDESV (reference sequence). Repertoires were generated with immunoSEQ multiplex PCR, while TCRdb's copy carries only in-frame clones and drops some. The data contain 8,000 or so clones, less than 75% of them singletons. A word on this clone: The antigen is undetermined.

The J gene is TRBJ2-1, the V gene TRBV11-1; TRBD2 agrees at 9 bases. This sample was gathered from a patient who underwent chemoradiotherapy. This TCR was sampled from a human donor with HPV-associated anogenital cancer. The CDR3 reads CASSFYSGGVSYNEQFF. CDR3 DNA: TGTGCCAGCAGCTTCTATAGCGGGGGAGTCTCCTACAATGAGCAGTTCTTC.